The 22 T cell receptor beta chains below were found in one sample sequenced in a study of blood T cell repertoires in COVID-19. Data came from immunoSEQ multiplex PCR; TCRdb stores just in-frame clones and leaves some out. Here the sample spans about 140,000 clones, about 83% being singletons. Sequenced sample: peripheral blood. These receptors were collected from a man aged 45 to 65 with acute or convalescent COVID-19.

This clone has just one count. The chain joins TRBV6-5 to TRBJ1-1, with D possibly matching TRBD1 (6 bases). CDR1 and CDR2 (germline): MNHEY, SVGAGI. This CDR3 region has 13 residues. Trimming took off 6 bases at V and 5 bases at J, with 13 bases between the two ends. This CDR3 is CASSPRGGTEAFF. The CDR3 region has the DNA TGTGCCAGCAGCCCCAGGGGAGGGACTGAAGCTTTCTTT.

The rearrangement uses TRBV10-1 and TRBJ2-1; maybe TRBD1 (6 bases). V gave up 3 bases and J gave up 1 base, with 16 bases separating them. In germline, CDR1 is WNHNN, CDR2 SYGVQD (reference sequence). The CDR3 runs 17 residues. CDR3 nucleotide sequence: TGCGCCAGCAGTGACCTACTCGTTGGACAGTCCTACAATGAGCAGTTCTTC. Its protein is CASSDLLVGQSYNEQFF.

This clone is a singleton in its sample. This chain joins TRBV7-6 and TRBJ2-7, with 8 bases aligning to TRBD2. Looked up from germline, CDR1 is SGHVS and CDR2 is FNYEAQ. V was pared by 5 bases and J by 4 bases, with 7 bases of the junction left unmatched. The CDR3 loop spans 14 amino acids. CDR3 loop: CASSLYRGGYEQYF. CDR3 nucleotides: TGTGCCAGCAGCCTCTACCGGGGGGGGTACGAGCAGTACTTC.

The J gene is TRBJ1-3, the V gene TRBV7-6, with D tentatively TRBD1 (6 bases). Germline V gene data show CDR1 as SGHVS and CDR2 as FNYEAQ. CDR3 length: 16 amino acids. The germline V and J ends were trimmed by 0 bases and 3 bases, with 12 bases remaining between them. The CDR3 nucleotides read TGTGCCAGCAGCTTAGCGCCGGGGGGCCTTGGAAACACCATATATTTT. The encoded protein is CASSLAPGGLGNTIYF.

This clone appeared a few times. The chain's CDR3 is CASSEGTGNYGYTF. The CDR3 coding sequence is TGTGCCAGCAGTGAAGGGACAGGGAACTATGGCTACACCTTC. This chain joins TRBV6-1 and TRBJ1-2; 8 bases match TRBD1. The junction had 0 bases not matched to a gene; V was cut back by 1 base and J by 2 bases. CDR1 MNHNS and CDR2 SASEGT come from the germline V gene. CDR3 length: 14 amino acids.

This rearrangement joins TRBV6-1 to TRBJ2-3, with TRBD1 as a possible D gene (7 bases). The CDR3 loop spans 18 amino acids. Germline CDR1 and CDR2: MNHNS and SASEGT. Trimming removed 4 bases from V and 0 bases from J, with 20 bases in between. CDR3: CASSAGLTGDSSTDTQYF. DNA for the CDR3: TGTGCCAGCAGTGCAGGATTAACAGGGGACTCTAGCACAGATACGCAGTATTTT.

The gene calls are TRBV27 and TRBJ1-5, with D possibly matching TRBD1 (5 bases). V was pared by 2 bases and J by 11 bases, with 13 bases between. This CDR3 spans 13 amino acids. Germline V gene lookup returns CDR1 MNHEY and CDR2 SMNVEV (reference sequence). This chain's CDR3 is CASSLGGAMAQHF. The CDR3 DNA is TGTGCCAGCAGTTTAGGTGGGGCCATGGCCCAGCATTTT.

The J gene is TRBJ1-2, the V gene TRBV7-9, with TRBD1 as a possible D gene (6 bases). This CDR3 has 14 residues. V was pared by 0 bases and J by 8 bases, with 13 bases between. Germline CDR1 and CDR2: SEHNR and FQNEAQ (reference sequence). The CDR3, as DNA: TGTGCCAGCAGCTTAGCGTTGGGGGCGGAAGGCTACACCTTC. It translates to CASSLALGAEGYTF.

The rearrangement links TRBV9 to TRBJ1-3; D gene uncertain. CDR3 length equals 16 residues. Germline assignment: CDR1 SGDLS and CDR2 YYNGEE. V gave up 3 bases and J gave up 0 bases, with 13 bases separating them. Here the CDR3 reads CASSASPRDSGNTIYF. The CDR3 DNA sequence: TGTGCCAGCAGCGCGAGCCCCCGAGACTCTGGAAACACCATATATTTT.

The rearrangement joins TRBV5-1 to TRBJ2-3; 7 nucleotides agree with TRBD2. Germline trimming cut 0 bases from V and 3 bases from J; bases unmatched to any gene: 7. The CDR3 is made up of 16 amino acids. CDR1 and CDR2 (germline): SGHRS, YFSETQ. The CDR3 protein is CASSLEGASGTDTQYF. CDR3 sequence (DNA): TGCGCCAGCAGCTTGGAGGGTGCTAGCGGAACAGATACGCAGTATTTT.

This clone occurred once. The CDR3 protein is CASSQEWLAGAQYF. CDR3 nucleotides: TGTGCCAGCAGCCAAGAGTGGCTAGCGGGGGCCCAGTACTTC. The gene calls are TRBV14 and TRBJ2-5, with 10 nucleotides matching TRBD2. The germline V gene encodes CDR1 SGHDN and CDR2 FVKESK. Germline trimming cut 0 bases from V and 9 bases from J; bases unmatched to any gene: 4. The CDR3 has 14 amino acids. The whole variable domain, remainder taken from reference TRBV14 and TRBJ2-5, is EAGVTQFPSHSVIEKGQTVTLRCDPISGHDNLYWYRRVMGKEIKFLLHFVKESKQDESGMPNNRFLAERTGGTYSTLKVQPAELEDSGVYFCASSQEWLAGAQYFGPGTRLLVL.

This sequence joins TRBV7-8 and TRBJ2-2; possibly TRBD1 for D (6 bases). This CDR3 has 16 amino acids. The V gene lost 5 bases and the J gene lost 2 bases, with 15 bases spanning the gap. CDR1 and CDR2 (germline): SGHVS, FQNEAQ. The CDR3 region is CASSPRTALNTGELFF. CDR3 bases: TGTGCCAGCAGCCCCAGGACAGCCCTAAACACCGGGGAGCTGTTTTTT.

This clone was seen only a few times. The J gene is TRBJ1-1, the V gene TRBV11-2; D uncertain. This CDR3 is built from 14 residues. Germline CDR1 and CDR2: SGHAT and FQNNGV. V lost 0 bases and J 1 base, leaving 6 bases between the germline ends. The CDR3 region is CASSLDPGNTEAFF. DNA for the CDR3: TGTGCCAGCAGCTTAGATCCAGGGAACACTGAAGCTTTCTTT.

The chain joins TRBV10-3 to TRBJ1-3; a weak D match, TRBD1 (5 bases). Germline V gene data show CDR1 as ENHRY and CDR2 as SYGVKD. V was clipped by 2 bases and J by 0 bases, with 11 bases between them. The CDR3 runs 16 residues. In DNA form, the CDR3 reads TGTGCCATCAGTGAGGGGGCTGTGAGCTCTGGAAACACCATATATTTT. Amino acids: CAISEGAVSSGNTIYF.

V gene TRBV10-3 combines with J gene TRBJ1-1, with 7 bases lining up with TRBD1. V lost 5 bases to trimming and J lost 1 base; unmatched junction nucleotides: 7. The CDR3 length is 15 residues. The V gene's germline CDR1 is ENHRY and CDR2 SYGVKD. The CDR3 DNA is TGTGCCATCAGTTCTGGACAGGAGGGGAACACTGAAGCTTTCTTT. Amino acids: CAISSGQEGNTEAFF.

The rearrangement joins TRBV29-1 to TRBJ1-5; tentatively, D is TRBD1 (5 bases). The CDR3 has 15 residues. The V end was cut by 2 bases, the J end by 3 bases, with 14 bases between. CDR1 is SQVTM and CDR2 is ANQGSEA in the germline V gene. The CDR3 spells CSVETGGDVNQPQHF. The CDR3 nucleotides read TGCAGCGTTGAAACCGGGGGGGACGTCAATCAGCCCCAGCATTTT.

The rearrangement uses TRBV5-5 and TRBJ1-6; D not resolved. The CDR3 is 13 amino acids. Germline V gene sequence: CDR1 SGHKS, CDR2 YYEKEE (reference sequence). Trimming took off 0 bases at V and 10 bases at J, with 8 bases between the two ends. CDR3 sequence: CASSLETPSPLHF. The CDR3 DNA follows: TGTGCCAGCAGCTTGGAGACACCCTCACCCCTCCACTTT.

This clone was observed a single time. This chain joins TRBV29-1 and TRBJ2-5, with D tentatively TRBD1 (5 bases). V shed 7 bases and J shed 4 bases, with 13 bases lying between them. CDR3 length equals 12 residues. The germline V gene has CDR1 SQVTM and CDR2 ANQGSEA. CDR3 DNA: TGCAGCGCACGCCGGACAATAGAGACCCAGTACTTC. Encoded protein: CSARRTIETQYF.

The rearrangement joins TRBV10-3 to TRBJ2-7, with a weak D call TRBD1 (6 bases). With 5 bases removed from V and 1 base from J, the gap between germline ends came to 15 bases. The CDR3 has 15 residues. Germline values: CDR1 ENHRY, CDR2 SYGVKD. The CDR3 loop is CAISKRDKRSYEQYV. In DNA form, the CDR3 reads TGTGCCATCAGTAAGAGGGACAAAAGGTCCTACGAGCAGTACGTC.

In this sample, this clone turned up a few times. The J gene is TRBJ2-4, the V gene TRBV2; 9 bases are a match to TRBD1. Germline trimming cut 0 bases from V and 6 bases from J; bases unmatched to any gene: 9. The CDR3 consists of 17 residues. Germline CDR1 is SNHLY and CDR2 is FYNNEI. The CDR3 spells CASSEAEWDRERNIQYF. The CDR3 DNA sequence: TGTGCCAGCAGTGAAGCGGAGTGGGACAGGGAAAGAAACATTCAGTACTTC.

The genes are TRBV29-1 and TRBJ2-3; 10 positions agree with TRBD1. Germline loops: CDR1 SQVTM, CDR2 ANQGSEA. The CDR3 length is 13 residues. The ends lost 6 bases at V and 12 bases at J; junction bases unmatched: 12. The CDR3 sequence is CSVGTGDSDAQYF. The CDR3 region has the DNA TGCAGCGTGGGGACAGGGGACTCGGATGCACAGTATTTT.

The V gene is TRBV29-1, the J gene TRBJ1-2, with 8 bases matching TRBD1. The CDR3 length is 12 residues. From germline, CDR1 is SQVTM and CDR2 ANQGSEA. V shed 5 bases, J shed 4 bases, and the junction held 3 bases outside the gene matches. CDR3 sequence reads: CSVPTGGYGYTF. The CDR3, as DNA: TGCAGCGTTCCCACAGGGGGCTATGGCTACACCTTC.